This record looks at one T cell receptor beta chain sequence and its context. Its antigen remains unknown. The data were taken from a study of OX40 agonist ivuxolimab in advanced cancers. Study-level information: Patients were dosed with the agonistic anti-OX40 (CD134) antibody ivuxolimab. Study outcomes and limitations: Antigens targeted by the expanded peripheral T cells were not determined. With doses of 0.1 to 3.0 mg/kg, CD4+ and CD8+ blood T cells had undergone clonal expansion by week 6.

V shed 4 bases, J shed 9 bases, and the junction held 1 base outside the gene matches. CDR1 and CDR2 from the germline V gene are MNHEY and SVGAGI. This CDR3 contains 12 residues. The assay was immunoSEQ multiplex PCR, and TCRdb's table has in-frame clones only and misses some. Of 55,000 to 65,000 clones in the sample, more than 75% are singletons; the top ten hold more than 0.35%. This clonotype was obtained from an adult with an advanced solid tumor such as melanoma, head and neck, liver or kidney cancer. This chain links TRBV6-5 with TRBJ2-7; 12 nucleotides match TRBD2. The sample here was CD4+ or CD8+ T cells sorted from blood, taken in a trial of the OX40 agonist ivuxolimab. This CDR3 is CASSWGLAGQYF. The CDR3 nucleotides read TGTGCCAGCAGTTGGGGACTAGCGGGGCAGTACTTC.